Following are 26 T cell receptor beta chains from one sample sequenced in a study of shared clonotypes between healthy human individuals. Sequenced by immunoSEQ multiplex PCR; TCRdb stores in-frame clones only, minus some. The sample has 450,000 to 600,000 clones; 79% are singletons. Sequencing was carried out using PBMCs. These receptors were collected from a woman aged 35 to 49 in good health. Some clones in this sample may be carry-over from other donors' samples.

The chain recombines TRBV9 with TRBJ2-5; 12 nucleotides agree with TRBD2. Germline V gives CDR1 SGDLS, CDR2 YYNGEE. The CDR3 has 18 amino acids. Trimming took 4 bases from V and 1 from J; bases not matched to a gene: 11. CDR3 region: CASSSGLAGSGVQETQYF. The CDR3, as DNA: TGTGCCAGCAGCTCAGGACTAGCGGGGTCAGGGGTCCAAGAGACCCAGTACTTC.

The V call is TRBV4-1, the J call TRBJ1-1; D remains ambiguous. V lost 1 base to trimming and J lost 1 base, with 13 bases between them. This CDR3 has 16 residues. Germline V lookup: CDR1 MGHRA, CDR2 YSYEKL. The CDR3 is CASSQGVARTNTEAFF. The CDR3 DNA sequence: TGCGCCAGCAGCCAAGGGGTTGCCAGGACGAACACTGAAGCTTTCTTT.

The chain has TRBV4-3 and TRBJ1-4; D is possibly TRBD1 (5 bases). V lost 1 base and J 0 bases, leaving 15 bases between the germline ends. The germline CDR1 and CDR2 sequences are LGHNA and YSLEER. The CDR3 extends over 18 amino acids. The CDR3 is CASSQGTPDSATNEKLFF. CDR3 sequence (DNA): TGCGCCAGCAGCCAAGGGACACCCGATTCTGCAACTAATGAAAAACTGTTTTTT.

This chain connects TRBV28 to TRBJ2-7; D may be TRBD2 (5 bases). There are 14 residues in the CDR3. V dropped 3 bases and J dropped 1 base, with 10 bases sitting between them. Germline CDR1 reads MDHEN; CDR2 reads SYDVKM. CDR3 DNA: TGTGCCAGCAGTTTGGAGGTAGCGTCCTACGAGCAGTACTTC. Amino acids: CASSLEVASYEQYF.

The J gene is TRBJ2-1, the V gene TRBV19; no clear D gene. Germline V CDR1 and CDR2: LNHDA, SQIVND (reference sequence). This CDR3 comprises 13 residues. Trimming left V 6 bases short and J 3 bases short, with 9 bases between. The CDR3 sequence is CASRKIGYNEQFF. The CDR3 nucleotides are TGTGCCAGTAGGAAAATCGGCTACAATGAGCAGTTCTTC.

V and J are TRBV30 and TRBJ2-5; D assignment may be TRBD1 or TRBD2 (5 bases each). The CDR3 loop spans 12 amino acids. The germline V gene has CDR1 GTSNPN and CDR2 SVGIG (reference sequence). V gave up 0 bases and J gave up 3 bases, with 5 bases separating them. CDR3: CAWSVGEETQYF. For the CDR3, the DNA is TGTGCCTGGAGTGTGGGGGAAGAGACCCAGTACTTC.

This clone was seen just once. The J gene is TRBJ2-4, the V gene TRBV18, with 8 bases fitting TRBD2. The CDR3 loop spans 17 amino acids. The V gene's germline CDR1 is KGHSH and CDR2 LQKENI. V dropped 0 bases and J dropped 3; count of bases not matched to a gene: 7. As DNA, the CDR3 is TGTGCCAGCTCACCACCCGGCGGGAGGCTTGACAAAAACATTCAGTACTTC. This sequence encodes CASSPPGGRLDKNIQYF. Drawing the rest from reference TRBV18 and TRBJ2-4, the complete variable domain is NAGVMQNPRHLVRRRGQEARLRCSPMKGHSHVYWYRQLPEEGLKFMVYLQKENIIDESGMPKERFSAEFPKEGPSILRIQQVVRGDSAAYFCASSPPGGRLDKNIQYFGAGTRLSVL.

This clone was observed a handful of times. The chain employs TRBV7-3 and TRBJ2-1; perhaps D is TRBD1 or TRBD2 (6 bases each). Germline values: CDR1 SGHTA, CDR2 FQGTGA. The CDR3 length is 13 residues. V was pared by 1 base and J by 10 bases, with 11 bases between. CDR3 DNA sequence: TGTGCCAGCAGCTTAAACGGGGGCGGAGAGCAGTTCTTC. It yields the protein CASSLNGGGEQFF.

V is TRBV2 and J is TRBJ2-3, with D perhaps given as TRBD1 or TRBD2 (6 bases each). Trimming removed 7 bases at V and 4 bases at J, with 15 bases between. Germline V CDR1 and CDR2: SNHLY, FYNNEI. This CDR3 has 14 residues. CDR3 bases: TGTGCCAGCACCACGACGGGGGCCGCAGATACGCAGTATTTT. As protein: CASTTTGAADTQYF. The whole variable domain, filled in from reference TRBV2 and TRBJ2-3, reads EPEVTQTPSHQVTQMGQEVILRCVPISNHLYFYWYRQILGQKVEFLVSFYNNEISEKSEIFDDQFSVERPDGSNFTLKIRSTKLEDSAMYFCASTTTGAADTQYFGPGTRLTVL.

This chain links TRBV7-9 with TRBJ2-2; D call uncertain. The CDR3 contains 14 residues. The germline V gene has CDR1 SEHNR and CDR2 FQNEAQ (reference sequence). Trimming took off 1 base at V and 8 bases at J, with 11 bases between the two ends. CDR3 region: CASSLGPSRGELFF. CDR3 DNA: TGTGCCAGCAGCTTAGGACCCTCCCGGGGGGAGCTGTTTTTT.

The rearrangement uses TRBV9 and TRBJ1-2, with D unclear. The CDR3 consists of 15 residues. Trimming stripped 0 bases from V and 3 bases from J, with 12 bases between. The germline V gene has CDR1 SGDLS and CDR2 YYNGEE. The CDR3 DNA is TGTGCCAGCAGCGTAGCGTCTGCCCTGGACTATGGCTACACCTTC. Encoded protein: CASSVASALDYGYTF. Full variable domain (missing parts from reference TRBV9 and TRBJ1-2): DSGVTQTPKHLITATGQRVTLRCSPRSGDLSVYWYQQSLDQGLQFLIQYYNGEERAKGNILERFSAQQFPDLHSELNLSSLELGDSALYFCASSVASALDYGYTFGSGTRLTVV.

The chain carries TRBV7-3 and TRBJ2-1; 8 bases are a match to TRBD2. Germline-derived CDR1 and CDR2 are SGHTA and FQGTGA. CDR3 length: 19 amino acids. V shed 1 base, J shed 3 bases, and the junction held 14 bases outside the gene matches. CDR3 bases: TGTGCCAGCAGCTTAAACGGGAGGGCCGAGGGAGTAGTCTACAATGAGCAGTTCTTC. Translated: CASSLNGRAEGVVYNEQFF.

This rearrangement joins TRBV19 to TRBJ2-3; 13 bases match TRBD2. The ends lost 5 bases at V and 1 base at J; junction bases unmatched: 9. Germline V gene data show CDR1 as LNHDA and CDR2 as SQIVND (reference sequence). The CDR3 spans 18 residues. Here the CDR3 DNA reads TGTGCCAGTAGTTTGTGGACTAGCGGGAGAGGGGGCACAGATACGCAGTATTTT. This encodes CASSLWTSGRGGTDTQYF.

For the CDR3, the DNA is TGTGCCTGGAGGGGGACTAACAATGAGCAGTTCTTC. This sequence encodes CAWRGTNNEQFF. The chain employs TRBV30 and TRBJ2-1; 7 bases map to TRBD2. From germline, CDR1 is GTSNPN and CDR2 SVGIG (reference sequence). After removal of 3 bases from V and 5 bases from J, the junction contained 1 base not matched to a gene. CDR3 size: 12 residues. The full variable domain, completed using reference TRBV30 and TRBJ2-1, is SQTIHQWPATLVQPVGSPLSLECTVEGTSNPNLYWYRQAAGRGLQLLFYSVGIGQISSEVPQNLSASRPQDRQFILSSKKLLLSDSGFYLCAWRGTNNEQFFGPGTRLTVL.

The genes are TRBV28 and TRBJ2-7; no clear D gene. The CDR3 length is 13 residues. CDR1 MDHEN and CDR2 SYDVKM come from the germline V gene. The V end lost 2 bases, the J end lost 2 bases, and 7 bases lay between the germline ends. The CDR3 protein is CASSLHGPYEQYF. CDR3 bases: TGTGCCAGCAGTTTACACGGACCCTACGAGCAGTACTTC.

V usage is TRBV2 and J usage is TRBJ2-7, with 8 bases aligning to TRBD2. The CDR3 spans 14 residues. The trim removed 5 bases at V and 3 bases at J, leaving 6 bases unmatched. Per germline, CDR1 SNHLY and CDR2 FYNNEI. CDR3 amino acids: CASSRELADYEQYF. The CDR3 DNA is TGTGCCAGCAGTCGGGAACTAGCGGACTACGAGCAGTACTTC.

V usage is TRBV19 and J usage is TRBJ1-5; 7 bases fit TRBD1. CDR1 and CDR2 from the germline V gene are LNHDA and SQIVND (reference sequence). The trim removed 6 bases at V and 3 bases at J, leaving 8 bases unmatched. The CDR3 covers 15 residues. In DNA, the CDR3 is TGTGCCAGTAGCCACCCCGGACAGGTCAATCAGCCCCAGCATTTT. Its translation: CASSHPGQVNQPQHF.

J is TRBJ2-2 and V is TRBV6-5; D possibly corresponds to TRBD1 (6 bases). The CDR3 loop spans 15 amino acids. Trimming removed 2 bases from V and 2 bases from J, with 9 bases in between. Germline V gene lookup returns CDR1 MNHEY and CDR2 SVGAGI. The CDR3 nucleotides are TGTGCCAGCAGTTACGGGACACCCAACACCGGGGAGCTGTTTTTT. Translation: CASSYGTPNTGELFF.

This rearrangement joins TRBV4-1 to TRBJ2-5; TRBD2 matches 8 bases. From germline, CDR1 is MGHRA and CDR2 YSYEKL. CDR3 length equals 15 residues. After removal of 4 bases from V and 7 bases from J, the junction contained 11 bases not matched to a gene. The CDR3 reads CASSPSGSPFGTQYF. The DNA of the CDR3 is TGCGCCAGCAGCCCCAGCGGGAGCCCCTTTGGGACCCAGTACTTC.

The chain has TRBV5-6 and TRBJ2-7; tentatively, D is TRBD1 or TRBD2 (5 bases each). This CDR3 is 14 amino acids long. Germline CDR1 reads SGHDT; CDR2 reads YYEEEE. Trimming left V 2 bases short and J 6 bases short, with 15 bases between. The CDR3 DNA sequence: TGTGCCAGCAGCTTCTCACCGGGACCCGGCGAGCAGTACTTC. Protein: CASSFSPGPGEQYF.

This clone showed up just once. This chain uses TRBV19 with TRBJ1-5; D might be TRBD1 (5 bases). The germline V gene encodes CDR1 LNHDA and CDR2 SQIVND (reference sequence). The CDR3 loop spans 13 amino acids. Trimming cost V 1 base and J 7 bases, with 8 bases left between them. CDR3 residues: CASSIGTTQPQHF. The DNA of the CDR3 is TGTGCCAGTAGTATAGGGACAACCCAGCCCCAGCATTTT.

The chain links TRBV7-9 to TRBJ2-1; no definite D call. V lost 1 base, J lost 8 bases, and 6 bases lay in between. CDR1 is SEHNR, CDR2 FQNEAQ, per germline (reference sequence). CDR3 size: 12 residues. The DNA of the CDR3 is TGTGCCAGCAGCTTAGGGCCAGATGAGCAGTTCTTC. It translates to CASSLGPDEQFF.

The V call is TRBV2, the J call TRBJ2-7; TRBD1 matches 9 bases. Germline lookup yields CDR1 SNHLY and CDR2 FYNNEI. The CDR3 contains 17 residues. V shed 6 bases, J shed 7 bases, and the junction held 19 bases outside the gene matches. The CDR3 DNA reads as TGTGCCAGCAGCCCAGGGGCCCCGGGACAGGGTTTTGGGGAGCAGTACTTC. It yields the protein CASSPGAPGQGFGEQYF.

In DNA form, the CDR3 reads TGTGCCAGCAGCTTAACCTCAGGCTCAGAAAAACTGTTTTTT. Protein sequence: CASSLTSGSEKLFF. The V and J genes are TRBV7-9 and TRBJ1-4; D is ambiguous. The germline V gene has CDR1 SEHNR and CDR2 FQNEAQ (reference sequence). This CDR3 contains 14 residues. The V gene lost 2 bases and the J gene lost 8 bases, with 12 bases spanning the gap.

V is TRBV5-1 and J is TRBJ2-1, with TRBD1 identical over 7 bases. CDR3 length: 13 amino acids. V was clipped by 6 bases and J by 6 bases; unmatched bases: 6. Germline V gene lookup returns CDR1 SGHRS and CDR2 YFSETQ. The CDR3 protein is CASKQGSGNEQFF. In DNA, the CDR3 is TGCGCCAGCAAACAGGGGTCTGGCAATGAGCAGTTCTTC.

The CDR3 sequence: CASRTTGTSRDTQYF. The CDR3 DNA reads TGTGCCAGCAGGACAACCGGGACTAGCCGAGATACGCAGTATTTT. The chain employs TRBV7-8 and TRBJ2-3; 9 bases line up with TRBD2. This CDR3 contains 15 residues. Per the germline V gene, CDR1 is SGHVS and CDR2 is FQNEAQ. V gave up 6 bases and J gave up 5 bases; unmatched junction bases: 9.